What follows is one TCR beta chain and its context. What it binds is unknown. Two oligonucleotides, mixed equimolar, formed the beta constant-region primer covering TRBC1 and TRBC2. Nested alpha and beta constant-region primers with the SP2 primer drove four PCR rounds on ligated cDNA. TCRdb called the UMI-ligation and nested PCR reads again in MiXCR, with one record for every CDR3 protein. Here the sample spans about 150,000 distinct CDR3 sequences, more than 15% being singletons. This sample stems from a study of naive and memory T cell subsets. Study-wide results and caveats: Especially in CD8 cells, naive repertoires contained a few larger clonotypes, possibly CD45RA-re-expressing memory cells. Over 95% of naive TCR sequences appeared only once after error correction, unlike memory subsets. Gini index rose across naive, CM, EM and EMRA in CD4 and CD8.

The V gene end was trimmed by 2 bases and the J gene end by 1 base; junction bases not matched to a gene: 10. Per germline, CDR1 SNHLY and CDR2 FYNNEI. The CDR3 spans 19 residues. Sequencing was done on a sample of naive CD4+ T cells from blood. The sequence was obtained from a human donor in good health. The chain recombines TRBV2 with TRBJ2-1; the match to TRBD2 covers 11 bases. The CDR3 here is CASSENPTSGSLSYNEQFF. In DNA, the CDR3 is TGTGCCAGCAGTGAAAATCCAACTAGCGGGAGCTTGTCCTACAATGAGCAGTTCTTC.